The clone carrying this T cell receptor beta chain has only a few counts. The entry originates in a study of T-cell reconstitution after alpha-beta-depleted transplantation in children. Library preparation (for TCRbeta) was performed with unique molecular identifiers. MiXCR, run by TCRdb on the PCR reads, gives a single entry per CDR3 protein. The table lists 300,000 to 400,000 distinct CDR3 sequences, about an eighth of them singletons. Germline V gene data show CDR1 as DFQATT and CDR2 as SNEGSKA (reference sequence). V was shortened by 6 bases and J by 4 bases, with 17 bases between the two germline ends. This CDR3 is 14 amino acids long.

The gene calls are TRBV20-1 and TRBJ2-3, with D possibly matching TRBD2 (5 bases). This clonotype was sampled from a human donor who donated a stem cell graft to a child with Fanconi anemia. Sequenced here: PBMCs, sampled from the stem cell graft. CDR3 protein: CSATPEPGADTQYF. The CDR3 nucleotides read TGCAGTGCAACCCCGGAGCCCGGGGCAGATACGCAGTATTTT.